The rows below give T cell receptor beta chains drawn from one sample of a study of blood T cell repertoires in COVID-19. Assay: immunoSEQ multiplex PCR; the TCRdb copy retains only in-frame clones and omits some. The sample records 360,000 or so clones, around 90% being singletons. The sample consisted of peripheral blood. Every receptor here comes from a woman aged 55-69 years with COVID-19, enrolled during active disease. The CDR3 runs from the conserved cysteine through the conserved F or W. D genes are given only for firm matches. Clone size is not always given. Where it is, it says once, few, many or a class for expanded clones.

>TRBV9|NA|TRBD1|TRBJ2-6
CASSPRQGATSGANVLTF
TGTGCCAGCAGCCCCAGACAGGGTGCTACGTCTGGGGCCAACGTCCTGACTTTC
>TRBV27|NA|TRBD1|TRBJ1-1
CASSLSGTGVNTEAFF
TGTGCCAGCAGTCTCTCCGGGACAGGGGTGAACACTGAAGCTTTCTTT
>TRBV18|once|TRBD1|TRBJ1-5
CASSPAPDRTSAQHF
TGTGCCAGCTCACCCGCACCGGACAGGACCTCGGCCCAGCATTTT
>TRBV5-1|once|TRBD2|TRBJ2-3
CASAFSLAGVTDTQYF
TGCGCCAGCGCGTTCTCCTTAGCGGGGGTGACAGATACGCAGTATTTT
>TRBV28|NA|NA|TRBJ1-6
CASSLRGLTYNSPLHF
TGTGCCAGCAGTTTACGAGGGCTTACCTATAATTCACCCCTCCACTTT
>TRBV6-6|NA|NA|TRBJ2-3
CASTTRGGPDTQYF
TGTGCCAGCACCACCAGGGGTGGTCCAGATACGCAGTATTTT
>TRBV11-1|once|NA|TRBJ1-4
CASSSQGTNEKLFF
TGTGCCAGCAGCTCCCAGGGGACTAATGAAAAACTGTTTTTT
>TRBV19|NA|TRBD2|TRBJ2-3
CASSITGTSGSVYTQYF
TGTGCCAGTAGTATAACCGGGACTAGCGGATCCGTGTATACGCAGTATTTT
>TRBV7-9|NA|TRBD2|TRBJ2-2
CASSLAGENTGELFF
TGTGCCAGCAGCCTTGCGGGGGAGAACACCGGGGAGCTGTTTTTT
>TRBV29-1|NA|NA|TRBJ1-6
CSVALRGGPLHF
TGCAGCGTTGCGTTGAGGGGAGGACCCCTCCACTTT
>TRBV5-4|NA|NA|TRBJ1-2
CASSTGTPGGYGYTF
TGTGCCAGCAGCACCGGGACCCCGGGAGGCTATGGCTACACCTTC
>TRBV28|few|TRBD1|TRBJ2-7
CASRPGTGGSSEQYF
TGTGCCAGCAGACCTGGGACAGGGGGCTCCTCCGAGCAGTACTTC
>TRBV7-8|NA|TRBD1|TRBJ1-5
CASSSGTGSGNQPQHF
TGTGCCAGCAGCTCCGGGACAGGGTCAGGGAATCAGCCCCAGCATTTT
>TRBV2|once|NA|TRBJ1-4
CASSGGSFNEKLFF
TGTGCCAGCAGTGGGGGCTCGTTCAATGAAAAACTGTTTTTT
>TRBV27|once|TRBD1|TRBJ1-1
CASSLIQGGNTEAFF
TGTGCCAGCAGTTTGATTCAGGGGGGAAACACTGAAGCTTTCTTT
>TRBV19|NA|NA|TRBJ2-3
CASSTPGRPHTDTQYF
TGTGCCAGTAGTACCCCAGGCCGACCTCACACAGATACGCAGTATTTT
>TRBV29-1|NA|NA|TRBJ2-3
CSVDHRTRNPGTDTQYF
TGCAGCGTTGATCACCGAACTAGGAATCCTGGGACAGATACGCAGTATTTT
>TRBV6-5|NA|NA|TRBJ2-6
CASSYSITSGANVLTF
TGTGCCAGCAGTTACTCGATAACATCTGGGGCCAACGTCCTGACTTTC
>TRBV6-6|NA|TRBD2|TRBJ2-5
CASSYSMTGGQETQYF
TGTGCCAGCAGTTACTCGATGACGGGGGGCCAAGAGACCCAGTACTTC
>TRBV7-2|NA|NA|TRBJ2-2
CASSPIHRPSGTGELFF
TGTGCCAGCAGCCCTATACACCGACCGAGCGGTACCGGGGAGCTGTTTTTT
>TRBV5-1|NA|NA|TRBJ1-2
CASSPGGRAVYGYTF
TGCGCCAGCAGCCCAGGAGGTCGGGCCGTCTATGGCTACACCTTC
>TRBV2|NA|NA|TRBJ1-2
CASSDQGRVFGYTF
TGTGCCAGCAGTGACCAGGGGAGAGTTTTTGGCTACACCTTC
>TRBV10-2|NA|TRBD1|TRBJ1-5
CASGQGGGLGGNQPQHF
TGCGCCAGCGGACAGGGGGGGGGACTAGGTGGCAATCAGCCCCAGCATTTT
>TRBV5-5|NA|NA|TRBJ2-5
CASSLDGSRGETQYF
TGTGCCAGCAGCTTGGACGGCAGCCGAGGCGAGACCCAGTACTTC
>TRBV4-1|NA|NA|TRBJ1-2
CASSQEGAHGYGYTF
TGCGCCAGCAGCCAAGAAGGAGCCCATGGGTATGGCTACACCTTC
>TRBV2|once|TRBD1|TRBJ2-2
CASTGTGGPTGELFF
TGTGCCAGCACCGGGACAGGGGGCCCCACCGGGGAGCTGTTTTTT
>TRBV5-1|NA|TRBD1|TRBJ1-2
CASSLTGGNGYTF
TGCGCCAGCAGCCTGACAGGGGGGAATGGCTACACCTTC
>TRBV4-2|NA|NA|TRBJ1-2
CASSQDQTALPSYGYTF
TGTGCCAGCAGCCAAGACCAGACAGCGCTACCCTCATATGGCTACACCTTC
>TRBV2|NA|TRBD2|TRBJ2-3
CASLGLAGTTDTQYF
TGTGCCAGCCTGGGACTAGCGGGGACTACAGATACGCAGTATTTT
>TRBV27|NA|TRBD1|TRBJ1-2
CASSYRGRGYGYTF
TGTGCCAGCAGCTACAGGGGACGCGGCTATGGCTACACCTTC
>TRBV11-2|NA|TRBD1|TRBJ2-2
CATLTFGQGVTGELFF
TGTGCCACCTTGACCTTCGGACAGGGGGTTACCGGGGAGCTGTTTTTT